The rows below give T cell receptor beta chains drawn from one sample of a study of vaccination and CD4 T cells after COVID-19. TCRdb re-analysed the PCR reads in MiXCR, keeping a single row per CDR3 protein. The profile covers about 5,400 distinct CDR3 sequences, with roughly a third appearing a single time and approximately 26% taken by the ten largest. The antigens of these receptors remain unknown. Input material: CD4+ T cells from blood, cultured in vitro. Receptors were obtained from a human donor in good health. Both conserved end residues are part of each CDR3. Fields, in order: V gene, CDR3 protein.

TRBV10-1 CASSEAGTGPETQYF
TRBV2 CASSEFPGQTQYF
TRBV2 CASSEVRSGYTF
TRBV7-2 CASSTVAYTGELFF
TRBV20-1 CSARRDLQFF
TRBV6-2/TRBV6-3 CASSRTGANGYTF
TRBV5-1 CASSLDTDYGYTF
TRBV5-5 CASSYTGKTEAFF
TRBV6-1 CASSAHMGGYTF
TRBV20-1 CSARRGTHGYTF
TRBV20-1 CSGRGDNNNYGYTF
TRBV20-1 CSANPGLADNEQFF
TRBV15 CATSIRSWPSTDTQYF
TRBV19 CASSLRTGLETQYF
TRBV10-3 CAISESTNNQPQHF
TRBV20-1 CSARDPGRGAGELFF
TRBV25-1 CASSGAPQGRGGYTF
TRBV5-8 CASSLQGYPGNTIYF
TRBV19 CASSGQIQETQYF
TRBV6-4 CASSDHLGSGRESSGYTF
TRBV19 CAGRQGENTEAFF
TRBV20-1 CSARGGGWIPTDTQYF
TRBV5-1 CASGTGDKNQPQHF
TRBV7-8 CASSYRRDRGGTEAFF
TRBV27 CASKEGNYNEQFF
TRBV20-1 CSASQGRLDTEAFF
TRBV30 CAWSYRSGSPLHF
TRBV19 CASSISTSDSLEAFF
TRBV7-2 CASSLSRRVGQPQHF
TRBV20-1 CSAKPSLIPAPTGHHTEAFF
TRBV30 CAWSPVGHAEAFF
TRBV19 CASSIVPGLKEQYF
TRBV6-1 CASTSGQTGNSPLHF
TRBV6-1 CASMGSSVYEQYF
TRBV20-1 CSARDPLFGGYTF
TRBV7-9 CASSLDNQPQHF
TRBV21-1 CASSKASAGRNTEAFF
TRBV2 CASSEGTDTQYF
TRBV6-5 CASSYLGAGANVLTF
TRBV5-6 CASRSGYEQYF
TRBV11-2 CASTSIGQLDEQYF
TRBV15 CATSRELGGYTF
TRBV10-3 CAISDGSNQPQHF
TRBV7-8 CASSLPTGSSGELFF
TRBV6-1 CASRLGGGGYTF
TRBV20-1 CSARDLTSGDAYEQYF
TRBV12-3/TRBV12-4 CASSYVGLNYGYTF
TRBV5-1 CASSFRGNSPLHF
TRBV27 CASSLTGRGSSYEQYF
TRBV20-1 CSARKLAGGNNEQFF
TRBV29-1 CSGIQQEQFF
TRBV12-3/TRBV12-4 CASTQGPYGYTF
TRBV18 CASSRQGALGYTF
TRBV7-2 CASSSLLTTGGTQYF
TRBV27 CASSSLLGGTEAFF